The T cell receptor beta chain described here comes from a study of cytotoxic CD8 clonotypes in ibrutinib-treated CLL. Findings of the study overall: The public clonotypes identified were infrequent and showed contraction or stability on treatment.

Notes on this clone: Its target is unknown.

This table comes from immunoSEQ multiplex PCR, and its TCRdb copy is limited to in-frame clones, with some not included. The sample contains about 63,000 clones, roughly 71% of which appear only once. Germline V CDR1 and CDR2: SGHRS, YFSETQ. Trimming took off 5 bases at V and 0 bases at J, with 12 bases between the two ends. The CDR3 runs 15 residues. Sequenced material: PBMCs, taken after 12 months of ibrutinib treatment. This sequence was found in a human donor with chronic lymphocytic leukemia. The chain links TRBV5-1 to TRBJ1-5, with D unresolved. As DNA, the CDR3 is TGCGCCAGCAGGGTGGGCGGGAATAGCAATCAGCCCCAGCATTTT. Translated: CASRVGGNSNQPQHF. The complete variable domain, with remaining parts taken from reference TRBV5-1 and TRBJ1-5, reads KAGVTQTPRYLIKTRGQQVTLSCSPISGHRSVSWYQQTPGQGLQFLFEYFSETQRNKGNFPGRFSGRQFSNSRSEMNVSTLELGDSALYLCASRVGGNSNQPQHFGDGTRLSIL.